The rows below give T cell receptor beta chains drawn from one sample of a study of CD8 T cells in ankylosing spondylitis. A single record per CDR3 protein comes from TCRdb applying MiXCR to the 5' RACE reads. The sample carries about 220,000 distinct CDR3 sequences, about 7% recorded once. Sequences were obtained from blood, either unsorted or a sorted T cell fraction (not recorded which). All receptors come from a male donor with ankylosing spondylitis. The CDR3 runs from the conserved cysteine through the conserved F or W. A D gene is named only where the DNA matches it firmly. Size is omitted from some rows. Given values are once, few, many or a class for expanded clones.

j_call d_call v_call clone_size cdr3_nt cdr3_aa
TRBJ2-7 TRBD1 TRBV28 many TGTGCCAGCAGTTTAGGGACAGTAGGTTCCTACGAGCAGTACTTC CASSLGTVGSYEQYF
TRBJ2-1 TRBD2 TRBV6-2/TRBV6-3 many TGTGCCAGCAGTCCGGGACTAGTTCCCAATGAGCAGTTCTTC CASSPGLVPNEQFF
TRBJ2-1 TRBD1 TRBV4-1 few TGCGCCAGCAGCCAATTGCCTGGGACAGGGAGCTCCTACAATGAGCAGTTCTTC CASSQLPGTGSSYNEQFF
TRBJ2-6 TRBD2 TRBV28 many TGTGCCAGCAGTCCGAACGGGGAGGGGATCTCTGGGGCCAACGTCCTGACTTTC CASSPNGEGISGANVLTF
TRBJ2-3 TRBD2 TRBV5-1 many TGCGCCAGCAGCTCATCCCCGACTAGCGGGGGGGCGGCAGATACGCAGTATTTT CASSSSPTSGGAADTQYF
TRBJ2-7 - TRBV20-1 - TGCAGTGCCCCCCTGGCAGAGGCCTCGGGCGAGCAGTACTTC CSAPLAEASGEQYF
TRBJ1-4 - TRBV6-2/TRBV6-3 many TGTGCCAGCAGTCCCTTCGCAACTAATGAAAAACTGTTTTTT CASSPFATNEKLFF
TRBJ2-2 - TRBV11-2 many TGTGCCAGCAGCTTAGGACCGGGTAACACCGGGGAGCTGTTTTTT CASSLGPGNTGELFF
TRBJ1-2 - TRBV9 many TGTGCCAGCAGCTCAAACGGGGGTGGGCCCTATGGCTACACCTTC CASSSNGGGPYGYTF
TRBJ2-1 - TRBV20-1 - TGCAGTGCTAGAGAGACGACAGCCTACAATGAGCAGTTCTTC CSARETTAYNEQFF
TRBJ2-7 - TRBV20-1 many TGCAGTGCTAGGGACGGGACGGTAACCTACGAGCAGTACTTC CSARDGTVTYEQYF
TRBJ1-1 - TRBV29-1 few TGCAGCGTCCGCGGGGGGGAGAACACTGAAGCTTTCTTT CSVRGGENTEAFF
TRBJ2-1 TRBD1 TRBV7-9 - TGTGCCAGCAAAGAGGGACAGGGGGCATACAATGAGCAGTTCTTC CASKEGQGAYNEQFF